The 18 T cell receptor beta chains below come from one sample, sequenced in a study of blood T cell repertoires in COVID-19. Profiling relied on immunoSEQ multiplex PCR, and the TCRdb table lists in-frame clones only, not all of them. The repertoire holds 100,000 to 150,000 clones, about 88% seen once, with about 2.3% in the top ten. Material for sequencing was PBMCs or T cells enriched from blood (not recorded which). The receptor set was obtained from a woman aged 45-65 years who had recovered from COVID-19.

The chain combines TRBV11-2 with TRBJ2-7, with 9 bases identical to TRBD1. Germline assignment: CDR1 SGHAT and CDR2 FQNNGV. The CDR3 extends over 15 amino acids. V shed 5 bases and J 1 base; nucleotides not matched to a gene: 6. The chain's CDR3 is CASSNSGQGSYEQYF. For the CDR3, the DNA is TGTGCCAGCAGCAACTCGGGACAGGGTTCCTACGAGCAGTACTTC.

The rearrangement links TRBV19 to TRBJ2-1; 7 nucleotides agree with TRBD2. The CDR3 has 16 amino acids. Germline loops: CDR1 LNHDA, CDR2 SQIVND (reference sequence). J lost 9 bases, V lost 6 bases, and 17 bases had no gene match. DNA for the CDR3: TGTGCCAGTAGGGGGTTGGCTAGCGGACTCTACGGTGAGCAGTTCTTC. Protein: CASRGLASGLYGEQFF.

A single count supports this clone. The chain links TRBV2 to TRBJ2-5, with TRBD2 matching over 13 bases. This CDR3 comprises 13 residues. Germline V gives CDR1 SNHLY, CDR2 FYNNEI. Losses at the gene ends were 10 bases for V and 5 bases for J; bases not matched to a gene: 4. CDR3 loop: CATLAGGMETQYF. CDR3 bases: TGTGCCACACTAGCGGGGGGGATGGAGACCCAGTACTTC.

The rearrangement uses TRBV10-3 and TRBJ2-7; 7 nucleotides line up with TRBD2. V shed 0 bases, J shed 2 bases, and the junction held 4 bases outside the gene matches. This CDR3 contains 15 residues. The germline V gene has CDR1 ENHRY and CDR2 SYGVKD. The DNA of the CDR3 is TGTGCCATCAGTGAGTCCACGCGGGGGACCTACGAGCAGTACTTC. Protein product: CAISESTRGTYEQYF.

This clone has more than one count but fewer than ten. This chain joins TRBV5-1 and TRBJ1-1; 7 bases are a match to TRBD1. CDR1 is SGHRS, CDR2 YFSETQ, per germline. V lost 3 bases to trimming and J lost 1 base; unmatched junction nucleotides: 6. CDR3 length equals 15 residues. As DNA, the CDR3 is TGCGCCAGCAGCTCCATGACAGGGTCGAACACTGAAGCTTTCTTT. This encodes CASSSMTGSNTEAFF.

The chain links TRBV19 to TRBJ1-4; D unclear. Trimming pared 8 bases from V and 5 bases from J, leaving 15 bases between. The CDR3 spans 14 residues. CDR1 LNHDA and CDR2 SQIVND come from the germline V gene (reference sequence). CDR3 in amino acids: CASVIGTQNEKLFF. DNA of the CDR3: TGTGCCAGTGTAATCGGTACTCAAAATGAAAAACTGTTTTTT.

This chain uses TRBV5-4 with TRBJ1-1, with D possibly being TRBD1 (6 bases). Trimming left V 4 bases short and J 0 bases short, with 13 bases between. CDR1 SGHNT and CDR2 YYREEE come from the germline V gene (reference sequence). The length of the CDR3 is 15 residues. CDR3 DNA sequence: TGTGCCAGCAGCGGAAACAGGGACCTGAACACTGAAGCTTTCTTT. It yields the protein CASSGNRDLNTEAFF. The full variable domain, completed using reference TRBV5-4 and TRBJ1-1, is ETGVTQSPTHLIKTRGQQVTLRCSSQSGHNTVSWYQQALGQGPQFIFQYYREEENGRGNFPPRFSGLQFPNYSSELNVNALELDDSALYLCASSGNRDLNTEAFFGQGTRLTVV.

The chain combines TRBV2 with TRBJ1-3; 10 bases align to TRBD1. Looked up from germline, CDR1 is SNHLY and CDR2 is FYNNEI. The V and J ends lost 6 bases and 0 bases, in that order; junction bases with no gene match: 5. The CDR3 has 16 residues. The CDR3 DNA reads as TGTGCCAGCAGAGGACAGGGGGTGAGCTCTGGAAACACCATATATTTT. Translating gives CASRGQGVSSGNTIYF.

The chain uses TRBV6-1 and TRBJ1-1; no firm D call. CDR3 length equals 13 residues. V was pared by 0 bases and J by 5 bases, with 7 bases between. Germline V gene sequence: CDR1 MNHNS, CDR2 SASEGT. The CDR3 DNA follows: TGTGCCAGCAGTGAAGCGCAACGGACTGAAGCTTTCTTT. Amino acids: CASSEAQRTEAFF.

V and J are TRBV18 and TRBJ2-3; D is uncertain. The CDR3 loop spans 12 amino acids. Trimming took 2 bases from V and 3 from J, leaving 3 bases between them. Germline-derived CDR1 and CDR2 are KGHSH and LQKENI. CDR3 coding DNA: TGTGCCAGCTCACCAGTAACAGATACGCAGTATTTT. Translating it yields CASSPVTDTQYF.

The CDR3 sequence is CASRPGGSEQYF. CDR3 bases: TGTGCCAGCAGGCCAGGGGGATCCGAGCAGTACTTC. The chain combines TRBV12-3 or TRBV12-4 with TRBJ2-7; 7 bases map to TRBD1. This CDR3 is 12 amino acids long. Unmatched junction bases numbered 5, after V lost 6 bases and J lost 6 bases.

V is TRBV19 and J is TRBJ1-2; the match to TRBD1 covers 8 bases. The CDR3 extends over 15 amino acids. Germline V gene sequence: CDR1 LNHDA, CDR2 SQIVND (reference sequence). Trimming removed 7 bases from V and 5 bases from J; junction bases left unmatched: 12. The CDR3 reads CASTHGQGGVYGYTF. The DNA for the CDR3 is TGTGCCAGTACCCACGGACAGGGAGGTGTTTATGGCTACACCTTC.

The gene calls are TRBV6-5 and TRBJ2-7, with D possibly being TRBD1 (6 bases). CDR1 and CDR2 from the germline V gene are MNHEY and SVGAGI. V lost 2 bases and J lost 1, with 9 bases in between. CDR3 size: 14 residues. The CDR3 DNA sequence: TGTGCCAGCAGTTACGAACAGGGTTCCTACGAGCAGTACTTC. Its protein is CASSYEQGSYEQYF.

The V gene is TRBV7-2, the J gene TRBJ1-2; D is possibly TRBD1 (5 bases). Germline CDR1 and CDR2: SGHTA and FQGNSA. V was cut by 6 bases and J by 3 bases, with 14 bases left in between. The CDR3 contains 14 residues. DNA for the CDR3: TGTGCCAGCAGTTCAGGGTCCAGGGACTATGGCTACACCTTC. Its protein product is CASSSGSRDYGYTF.

This sequence joins TRBV4-1 and TRBJ2-7; 8 bases align to TRBD2. V lost 0 bases to trimming and J lost 3 bases; unmatched junction nucleotides: 4. CDR1 and CDR2 from the germline V gene are MGHRA and YSYEKL. The CDR3 has 15 residues. Here the CDR3 DNA reads TGCGCCAGCAGCCAAGATAGGGGGACTAGCTACGAGCAGTACTTC. Amino acid sequence: CASSQDRGTSYEQYF.

The rearrangement uses TRBV19 and TRBJ2-7, with a tentative D call TRBD1 (5 bases). Germline values: CDR1 LNHDA, CDR2 SQIVND (reference sequence). The germline V and J ends were trimmed by 9 bases and 2 bases, with 14 bases remaining between them. The CDR3 extends over 13 amino acids. The CDR3 region is CASSSQGTYEQYF. In nucleotides, the CDR3 is TGTGCCAGCTCCAGCCAGGGAACCTACGAGCAGTACTTC. Combining the CDR3 with reference TRBV19 and TRBJ2-7 gives the whole variable domain DGGITQSPKYLFRKEGQNVTLSCEQNLNHDAMYWYRQDPGQGLRLIYYSQIVNDFQKGDIAEGYSVSREKKESFPLTVTSAQKNPTAFYLCASSSQGTYEQYFGPGTRLTVT.

The rearrangement links TRBV10-1 to TRBJ2-7, with D maybe TRBD1 (5 bases). Germline values: CDR1 WNHNN, CDR2 SYGVQD (reference sequence). The CDR3 is 13 amino acids. V was cut by 9 bases and J by 3 bases, with 15 bases left in between. The CDR3 sequence is CASRRGLNYEQYF. The CDR3 DNA follows: TGCGCCAGTAGAAGGGGCCTTAACTACGAGCAGTACTTC.

The rearrangement uses TRBV10-3 and TRBJ1-1; 8 nucleotides match TRBD1. J gave up 8 bases and V 6 bases, and 5 bases lay outside the gene matches. The CDR3 loop spans 12 amino acids. Germline CDR1 reads ENHRY; CDR2 reads SYGVKD. This CDR3 is CAISPQGDEAFF. The CDR3, as DNA: TGTGCCATCAGCCCACAGGGGGACGAAGCTTTCTTT.